This T cell receptor (beta chain) originates from a study of CD8+CD57+ T cells in acquired aplastic anemia. Study in general: Recorded DNA amounts for sorted CD4+ and CD8+ cells had an average of approximately 3 ug.

Study-wide results and limits: Comparison of patients with controls identified roughly 27 shared CD8+ CDR3 sequences. Patients did not significantly differ from controls in CD8+ Simpson's diversity.

Comment on this clonotype: Its antigen is unknown.

Genomic DNA was employed as the template in profiling TCR beta VDJ and CDR3. TCRdb re-derived calls from the reads in MiXCR, one entry per CDR3 protein. The sample shows about 110,000 distinct CDR3 sequences, roughly 51% of them seen only once. Unmatched junction bases numbered 3, after V lost 3 bases and J lost 7 bases. The CDR3 sequence is 12 residues long. Per germline, CDR1 SGHVS and CDR2 FNYEAQ. V usage is TRBV7-6 and J usage is TRBJ2-7; TRBD1 matches at 7 bases. The sequence was collected from a human donor in good health, serving as a control. Sequencing was performed on sorted CD4+, CD8+, or CD8+CD57+ T cells (not recorded which) from PBMCs. CDR3 amino acids: CASSFSQGEQYF. CDR3 DNA: TGTGCCAGCAGCTTCTCACAGGGGGAGCAGTACTTC.